This TCR beta chain was retrieved from a study of cytomegalovirus exposure and HLA in healthy donors. The J segment lost 8 bases and the V segment lost 6 bases, leaving 10 bases of the junction unmatched. Germline lookup yields CDR1 MNHEY and CDR2 SMNVEV (reference sequence). This CDR3 has 14 amino acids. Primers: 60 Vbeta forward and 13 Jbeta reverse. Libraries were prepared by immunoSEQ multiplex PCR; TCRdb keeps only in-frame clonotypes and omits some of them. The repertoire holds 110,000 to 150,000 clones, with 80% as singletons. This clone was seen only a few times. The sequence came from a man aged 40-49 years in good health and CMV-seronegative. Sample: PBMCs. The J gene is TRBJ1-1, the V gene TRBV27; 9 nucleotides match TRBD1. The CDR3 DNA reads as TGTGCCAGCAGCTCCACTTGGACAGGGGAGGAAGCTTTCTTT. This encodes CASSSTWTGEEAFF.